This is a list of T cell receptor beta chains from one sample in a study of blood T cell repertoires in COVID-19. Sequenced by immunoSEQ multiplex PCR; TCRdb stores in-frame clones only, minus some. Of around 84,000 clones detected, about 68% appear once; the ten largest clones hold 5.7%. Input material: peripheral blood. The receptors were sampled from a man aged 50 to 60 with active or convalescent COVID-19. Each CDR3 is given with its conserved first and last residue.

len | j_gene | v_gene | CDR3aa
14 | TRBJ1-6 | TRBV11-3 | CASSLDPTGSPLHF
12 | TRBJ1-4 | TRBV19 | CASRDYGEKLFF
15 | TRBJ2-3 | TRBV6-5 | CASRVGQGRTDTQYF
14 | TRBJ2-1 | TRBV6-6 | CASSYSGLANEQFF
15 | TRBJ2-7 | TRBV2 | CASKLSGPRDYEQYF
15 | TRBJ2-1 | TRBV19 | CASRWSGGRFNEQFF
12 | TRBJ1-1 | TRBV7-9 | CASSSQAGEAFF
15 | TRBJ2-3 | TRBV7-3 | CASGTRTGGTDTQYF
14 | TRBJ2-1 | TRBV5-1 | CASSLARGSNEQFF
11 | TRBJ1-1 | TRBV30 | CAWRDRREAFF
15 | TRBJ1-6 | TRBV7-2 | CASSPTRTGVSPLHF
15 | TRBJ2-7 | TRBV4-3 | CASSQDRGWSYEQYF
16 | TRBJ2-5 | TRBV9 | CASSAGGRVKQETQYF
15 | TRBJ2-5 | TRBV9 | CASSASSGVGETQYF
12 | TRBJ2-7 | TRBV12-3/TRBV12-4 | CASSFQRGVEYF
17 | TRBJ1-1 | TRBV18 | CASSPEEGAGMNTEAFF
11 | TRBJ2-7 | TRBV9 | CASRAGYEQYF
12 | TRBJ2-7 | TRBV5-1 | CASSFTGYEQYF
17 | TRBJ2-7 | TRBV28 | CASRGGGRGDSSYEQYF
15 | TRBJ2-5 | TRBV7-8 | CASGLGLANQETQYF
13 | TRBJ1-1 | TRBV30 | CALRTSMNTEAFF
16 | TRBJ2-3 | TRBV9 | CASSAGLAGVVGAQYF